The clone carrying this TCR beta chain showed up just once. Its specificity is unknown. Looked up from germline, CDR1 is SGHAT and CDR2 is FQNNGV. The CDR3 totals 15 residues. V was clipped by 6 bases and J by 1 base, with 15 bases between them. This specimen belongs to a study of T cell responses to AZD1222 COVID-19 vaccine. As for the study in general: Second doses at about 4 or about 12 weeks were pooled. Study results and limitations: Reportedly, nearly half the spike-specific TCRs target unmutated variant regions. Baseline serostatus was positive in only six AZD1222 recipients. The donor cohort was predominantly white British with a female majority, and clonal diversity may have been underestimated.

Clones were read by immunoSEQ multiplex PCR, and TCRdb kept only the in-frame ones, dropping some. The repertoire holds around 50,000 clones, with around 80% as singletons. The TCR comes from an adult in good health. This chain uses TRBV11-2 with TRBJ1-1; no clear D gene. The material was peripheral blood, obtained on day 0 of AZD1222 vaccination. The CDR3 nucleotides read TGTGCCAGCAGTTTTAGTCCCCGACAGAACACTGAAGCTTTCTTT. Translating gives CASSFSPRQNTEAFF.